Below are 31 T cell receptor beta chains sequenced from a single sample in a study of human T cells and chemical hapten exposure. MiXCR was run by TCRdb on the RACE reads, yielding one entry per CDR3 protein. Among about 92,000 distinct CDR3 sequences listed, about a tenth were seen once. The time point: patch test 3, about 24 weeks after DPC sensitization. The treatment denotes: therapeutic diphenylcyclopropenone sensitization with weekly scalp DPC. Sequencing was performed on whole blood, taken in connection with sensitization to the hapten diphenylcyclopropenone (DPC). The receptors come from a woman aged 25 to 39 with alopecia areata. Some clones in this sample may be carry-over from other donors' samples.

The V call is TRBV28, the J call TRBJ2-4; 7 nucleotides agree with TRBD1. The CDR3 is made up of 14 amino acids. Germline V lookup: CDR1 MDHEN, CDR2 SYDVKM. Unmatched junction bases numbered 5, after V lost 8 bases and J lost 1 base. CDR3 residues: CASLQGFAKNIQYF. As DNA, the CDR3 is TGTGCCAGCCTACAGGGGTTCGCCAAAAACATTCAGTACTTC.

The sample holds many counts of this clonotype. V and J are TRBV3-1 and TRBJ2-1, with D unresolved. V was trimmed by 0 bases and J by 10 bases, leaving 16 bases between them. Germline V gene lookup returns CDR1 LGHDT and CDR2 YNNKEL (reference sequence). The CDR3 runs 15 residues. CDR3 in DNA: TGTGCCAGCAGCCAAGATGGTACTTCCGTCAGCGAGCAGTTCTTC. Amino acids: CASSQDGTSVSEQFF.

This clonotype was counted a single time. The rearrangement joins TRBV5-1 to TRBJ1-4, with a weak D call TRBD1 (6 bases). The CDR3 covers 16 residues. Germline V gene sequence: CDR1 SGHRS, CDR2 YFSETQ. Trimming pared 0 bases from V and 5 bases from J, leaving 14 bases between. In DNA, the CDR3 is TGCGCCAGCAGCTTGGGGTTGGACAGCCGAAATGAAAAACTGTTTTTT. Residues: CASSLGLDSRNEKLFF.

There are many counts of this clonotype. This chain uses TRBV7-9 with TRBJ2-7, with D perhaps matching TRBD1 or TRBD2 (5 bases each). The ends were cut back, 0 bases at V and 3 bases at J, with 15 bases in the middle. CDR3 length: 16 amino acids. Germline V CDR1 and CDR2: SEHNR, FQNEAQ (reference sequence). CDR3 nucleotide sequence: TGTGCCAGCAGCTTAGCGCAGGCAGGGAGAAGCTACGAGCAGTACTTC. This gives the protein CASSLAQAGRSYEQYF.

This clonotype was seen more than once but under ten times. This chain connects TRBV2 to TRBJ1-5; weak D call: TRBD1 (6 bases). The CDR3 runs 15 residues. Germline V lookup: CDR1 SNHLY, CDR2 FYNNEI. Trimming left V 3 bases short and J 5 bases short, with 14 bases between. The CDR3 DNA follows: TGTGCCAGCAGTGAGCAGACATCAGGGGATCAGCCCCAGCATTTT. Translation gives CASSEQTSGDQPQHF.

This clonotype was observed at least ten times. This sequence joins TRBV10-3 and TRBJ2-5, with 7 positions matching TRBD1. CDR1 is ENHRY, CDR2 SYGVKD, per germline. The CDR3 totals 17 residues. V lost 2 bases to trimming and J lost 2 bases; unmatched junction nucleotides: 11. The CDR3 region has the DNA TGTGCCATCAGTGAGCCGATCTTCGGCAGGGGGCAAGAGACCCAGTACTTC. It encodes CAISEPIFGRGQETQYF.

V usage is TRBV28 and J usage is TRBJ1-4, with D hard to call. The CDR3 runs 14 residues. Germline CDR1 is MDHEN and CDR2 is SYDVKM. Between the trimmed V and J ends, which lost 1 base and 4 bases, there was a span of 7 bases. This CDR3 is CASSLFRSNEKLFF. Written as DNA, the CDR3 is TGTGCCAGCAGTTTATTCAGAAGTAATGAAAAACTGTTTTTT.

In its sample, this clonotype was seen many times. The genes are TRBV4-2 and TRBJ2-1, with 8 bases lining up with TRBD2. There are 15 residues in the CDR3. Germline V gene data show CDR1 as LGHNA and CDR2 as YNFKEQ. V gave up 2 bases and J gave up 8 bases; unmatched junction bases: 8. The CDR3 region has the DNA TGTGCCAGCAGCCAAAACCAGGACGGGAGGGATGAGCAGTTCTTC. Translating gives CASSQNQDGRDEQFF.

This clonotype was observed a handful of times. CDR3 DNA: TGTGCCAGCAGCTCTACAGGAATTAGCAATCAGCCCCAGCATTTT. It yields the protein CASSSTGISNQPQHF. The V gene is TRBV12-3 or TRBV12-4, the J gene TRBJ1-5, with a weak D call TRBD1 (5 bases). The CDR3 sequence is 15 residues long. The V end lost 6 bases, the J end lost 0 bases, and 12 bases lay between the germline ends.

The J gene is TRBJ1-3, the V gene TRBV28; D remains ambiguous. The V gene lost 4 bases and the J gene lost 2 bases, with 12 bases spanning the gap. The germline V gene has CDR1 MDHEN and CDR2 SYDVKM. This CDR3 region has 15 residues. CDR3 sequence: CASSSPRRTGNTIYF. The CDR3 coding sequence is TGTGCCAGCAGTTCGCCCCGGCGAACTGGAAACACCATATATTTT.

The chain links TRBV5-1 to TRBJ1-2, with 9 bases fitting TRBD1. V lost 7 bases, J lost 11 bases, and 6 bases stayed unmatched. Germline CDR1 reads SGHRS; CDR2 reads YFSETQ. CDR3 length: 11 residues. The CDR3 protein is CASRQGDSYTF. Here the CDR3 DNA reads TGCGCCAGCCGACAGGGGGATAGTTACACCTTC.

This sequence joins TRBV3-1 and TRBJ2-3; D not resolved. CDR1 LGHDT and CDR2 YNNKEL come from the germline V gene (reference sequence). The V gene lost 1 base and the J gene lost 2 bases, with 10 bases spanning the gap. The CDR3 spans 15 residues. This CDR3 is CASSQVSGVTDTQYF. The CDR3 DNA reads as TGTGCCAGCAGCCAAGTGAGTGGGGTCACAGATACGCAGTATTTT.

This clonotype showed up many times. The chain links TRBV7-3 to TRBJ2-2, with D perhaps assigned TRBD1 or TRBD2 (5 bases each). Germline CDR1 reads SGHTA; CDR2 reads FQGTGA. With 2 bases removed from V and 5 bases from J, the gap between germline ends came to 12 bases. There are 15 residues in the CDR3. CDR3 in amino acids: CASSLGMRGTGELFF. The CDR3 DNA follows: TGTGCCAGCAGCTTAGGAATGAGGGGAACCGGGGAGCTGTTTTTT.

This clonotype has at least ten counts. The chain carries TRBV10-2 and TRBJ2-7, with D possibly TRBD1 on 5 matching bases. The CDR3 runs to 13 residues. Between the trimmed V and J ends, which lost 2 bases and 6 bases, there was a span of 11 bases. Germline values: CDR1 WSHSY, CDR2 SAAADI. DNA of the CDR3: TGCGCCAGCAGTGAGCAGGGCTCCAGCGAGCAGTACGTC. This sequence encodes CASSEQGSSEQYV.

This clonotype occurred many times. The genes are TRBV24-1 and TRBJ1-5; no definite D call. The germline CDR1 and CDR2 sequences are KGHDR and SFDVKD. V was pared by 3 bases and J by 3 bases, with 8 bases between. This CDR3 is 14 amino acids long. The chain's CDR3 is CATSDGNFNQPQHF. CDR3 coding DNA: TGTGCCACCAGTGATGGAAACTTCAATCAGCCCCAGCATTTT.

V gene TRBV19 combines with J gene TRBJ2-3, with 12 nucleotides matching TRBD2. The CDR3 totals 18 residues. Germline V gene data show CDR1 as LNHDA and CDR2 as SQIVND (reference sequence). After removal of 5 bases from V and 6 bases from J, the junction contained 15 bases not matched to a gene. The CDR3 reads CASSLGLAGTYLWDTQYF. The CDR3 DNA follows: TGTGCCAGTAGTCTAGGACTAGCGGGGACTTACCTCTGGGATACGCAGTATTTT. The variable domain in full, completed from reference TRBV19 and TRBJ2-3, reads DGGITQSPKYLFRKEGQNVTLSCEQNLNHDAMYWYRQDPGQGLRLIYYSQIVNDFQKGDIAEGYSVSREKKESFPLTVTSAQKNPTAFYLCASSLGLAGTYLWDTQYFGPGTRLTVL.

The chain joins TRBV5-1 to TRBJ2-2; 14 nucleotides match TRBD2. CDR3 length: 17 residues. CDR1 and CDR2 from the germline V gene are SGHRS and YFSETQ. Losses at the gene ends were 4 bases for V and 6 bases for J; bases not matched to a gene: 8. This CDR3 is CASSLYGLAGGSGELFF. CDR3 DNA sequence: TGCGCCAGCAGCCTTTACGGACTAGCGGGAGGTTCCGGGGAGCTGTTTTTT.

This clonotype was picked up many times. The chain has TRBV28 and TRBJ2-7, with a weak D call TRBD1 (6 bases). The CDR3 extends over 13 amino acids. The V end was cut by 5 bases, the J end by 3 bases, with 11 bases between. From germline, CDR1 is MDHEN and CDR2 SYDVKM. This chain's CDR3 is CASSRTESYEQYV. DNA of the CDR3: TGTGCCAGCAGTCGGACAGAGAGCTACGAGCAGTACGTC.

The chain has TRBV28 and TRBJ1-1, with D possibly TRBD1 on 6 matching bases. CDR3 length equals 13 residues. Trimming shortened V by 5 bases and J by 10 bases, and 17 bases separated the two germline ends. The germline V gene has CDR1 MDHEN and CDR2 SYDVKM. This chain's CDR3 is CASSTTGRDSAFF. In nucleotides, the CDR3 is TGTGCCAGCAGTACCACAGGGAGAGACTCAGCTTTCTTT.

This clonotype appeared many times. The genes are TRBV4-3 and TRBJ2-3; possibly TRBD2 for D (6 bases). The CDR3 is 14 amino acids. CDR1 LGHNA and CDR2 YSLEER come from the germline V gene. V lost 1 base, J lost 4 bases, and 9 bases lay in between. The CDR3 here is CASSQGSGSDTQYF. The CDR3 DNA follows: TGCGCCAGCAGCCAAGGAAGCGGGTCAGATACGCAGTATTTT.

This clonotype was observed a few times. This chain's CDR3 is CASSPGVAVYNEQFF. CDR3 DNA sequence: TGTGCCAGCAGTCCCGGGGTAGCGGTATACAATGAGCAGTTCTTC. This chain uses TRBV7-9 with TRBJ2-1; possible D gene TRBD2, 6 bases. The CDR3 loop spans 15 amino acids. In germline, CDR1 is SEHNR, CDR2 FQNEAQ (reference sequence). V was clipped by 6 bases and J by 4 bases, with 16 bases between them.

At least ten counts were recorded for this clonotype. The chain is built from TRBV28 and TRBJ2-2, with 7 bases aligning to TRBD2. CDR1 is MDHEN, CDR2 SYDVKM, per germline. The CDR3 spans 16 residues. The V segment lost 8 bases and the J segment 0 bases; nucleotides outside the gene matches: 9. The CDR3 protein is CASSPGRASNTGELFF. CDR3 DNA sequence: TGTGCCAGCTCCCCGGGGAGGGCTTCGAACACCGGGGAGCTGTTTTTT.

CDR3 residues: CASSAGGVQTQYF. The CDR3 region has the DNA TGTGCCAGCAGCGCCGGAGGGGTGCAGACCCAGTACTTC. The rearrangement links TRBV7-2 to TRBJ2-5; D is possibly TRBD2 (6 bases). V gave up 5 bases and J gave up 6 bases, with 13 bases separating them. The CDR3 spans 13 residues. Germline lookup yields CDR1 SGHTA and CDR2 FQGNSA.

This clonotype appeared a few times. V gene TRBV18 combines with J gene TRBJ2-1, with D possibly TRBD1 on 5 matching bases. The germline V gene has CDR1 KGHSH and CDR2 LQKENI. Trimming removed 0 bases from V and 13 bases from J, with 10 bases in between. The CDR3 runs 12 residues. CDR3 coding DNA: TGTGCCAGCTCACCACCGCAACAGGCCCAGTTCTTC. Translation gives CASSPPQQAQFF. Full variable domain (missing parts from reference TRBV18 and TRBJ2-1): NAGVMQNPRHLVRRRGQEARLRCSPMKGHSHVYWYRQLPEEGLKFMVYLQKENIIDESGMPKERFSAEFPKEGPSILRIQQVVRGDSAAYFCASSPPQQAQFFGPGTRLTVL.

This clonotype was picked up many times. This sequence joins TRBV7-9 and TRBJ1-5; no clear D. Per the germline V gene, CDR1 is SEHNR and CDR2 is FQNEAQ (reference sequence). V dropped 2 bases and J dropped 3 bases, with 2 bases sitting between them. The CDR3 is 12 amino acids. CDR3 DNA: TGTGCCAGCAGCTTAACCAATCAGCCCCAGCATTTT. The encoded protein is CASSLTNQPQHF.

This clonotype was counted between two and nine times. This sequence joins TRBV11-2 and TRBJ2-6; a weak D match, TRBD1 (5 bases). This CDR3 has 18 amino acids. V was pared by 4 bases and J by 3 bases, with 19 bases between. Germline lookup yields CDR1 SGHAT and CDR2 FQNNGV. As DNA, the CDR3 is TGTGCCAGCAGCTCGATCTCCAAACAGGCTGGTGGGGCCAACGTCCTGACTTTC. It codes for CASSSISKQAGGANVLTF.

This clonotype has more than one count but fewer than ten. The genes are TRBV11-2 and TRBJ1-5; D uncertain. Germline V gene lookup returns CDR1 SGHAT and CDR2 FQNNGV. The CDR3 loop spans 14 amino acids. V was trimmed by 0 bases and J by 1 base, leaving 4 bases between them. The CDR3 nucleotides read TGTGCCAGCAGCTTAGATCACAGCAATCAGCCCCAGCATTTT. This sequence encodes CASSLDHSNQPQHF.

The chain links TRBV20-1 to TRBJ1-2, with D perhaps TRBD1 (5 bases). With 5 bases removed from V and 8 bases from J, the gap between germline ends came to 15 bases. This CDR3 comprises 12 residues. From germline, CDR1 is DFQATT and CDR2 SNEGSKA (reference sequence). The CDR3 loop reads CSAGAGGDGYTF. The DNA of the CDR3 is TGCAGTGCTGGGGCGGGAGGCGACGGCTACACCTTC.

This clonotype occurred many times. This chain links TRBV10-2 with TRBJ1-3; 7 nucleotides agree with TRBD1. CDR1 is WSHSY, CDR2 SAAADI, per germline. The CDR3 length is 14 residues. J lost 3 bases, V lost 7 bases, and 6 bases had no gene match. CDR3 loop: CASIRGLDGNTIYF. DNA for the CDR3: TGCGCCAGCATTAGGGGGCTGGATGGAAACACCATATATTTT.

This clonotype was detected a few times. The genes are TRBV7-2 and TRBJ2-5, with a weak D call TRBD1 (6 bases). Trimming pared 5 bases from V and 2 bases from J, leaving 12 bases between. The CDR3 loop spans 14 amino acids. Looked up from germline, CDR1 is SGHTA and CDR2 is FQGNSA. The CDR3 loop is CASSTYRVQETQYF. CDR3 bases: TGTGCCAGCAGCACATACAGGGTTCAAGAGACCCAGTACTTC. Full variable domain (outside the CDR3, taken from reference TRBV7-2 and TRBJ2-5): GAGVSQSPSNKVTEKGKDVELRCDPISGHTALYWYRQSLGQGLEFLIYFQGNSAPDKSGLPSDRFSAERTGGSVSTLTIQRTQQEDSAVYLCASSTYRVQETQYFGPGTRLLVL.

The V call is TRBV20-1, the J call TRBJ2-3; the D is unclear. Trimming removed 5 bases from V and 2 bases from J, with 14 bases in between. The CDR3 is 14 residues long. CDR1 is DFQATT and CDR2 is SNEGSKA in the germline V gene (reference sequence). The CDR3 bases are TGCAGTGCTGCCCTCCATGGCTCCACAGATACGCAGTATTTT. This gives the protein CSAALHGSTDTQYF.